This T cell receptor beta chain was sequenced in a study of blood T cell repertoires in COVID-19 (dated by TCRdb to 2018 to 2020). Concerning the study at large: Samples from collaborators originated in the United States, Italy and Spain and spanned both the acute and convalescent phases of COVID-19. The material from the prospective study consisted of cDNA or gDNA derived from T cells, B-cell-depleted T cells, or PBMCs. Subjects who had been exposed to COVID-19, were actively infected with it, or had recovered from it provided the deeply sampled blood TCRbeta repertoires that made up the dataset. The repertoires were made available in a free public database intended to serve as a resource for research on the immune response to SARS-CoV-2. Samples came from the ongoing ImmuneRACE study (first 160 participants) plus 1,254 subjects from 6 global collaborators. Nearly every sample came with metadata listing a de-identified subject ID, COVID-19 status, age in years and sex. Where available, HLA class I and class II types were obtained from metadata supplied by the sample provider rather than from assay-based typing.

The CDR3 starts with the cysteine, ends with the phenylalanine, and has 16 residues. Only the CDR3 DNA stays, 48 bases, in frame from base 1. For CDR1 and CDR2, the germline V gene (reference sequence) lists LNHDA and SQIVND. At the junction V is shortened by 11 bases and J by 0 bases, with 17 bases in between. The immunoSEQ Assay, a bias-controlled multiplex PCR, was used to amplify TCRbeta CDR3 regions from genomic DNA. As for how the authors treated the data: The number of nucleated cells in each sample was estimated by amplification of reference gene primers within the assay. To quantify the absolute abundance of each unique TCRbeta CDR3 rearrangement, sequence reads were collapsed and filtered. Productive Simpson clonality was computed per sample as the square root of Simpson's diversity index over productive rearrangements. Not all clones reach the TCRdb copy of this immuneACCESS table, which keeps in-frame sequences only. Checked studies attribute under half of the gap to unresolved V genes and leave the rest unexplained. V and J calls and clone size are those listed in that table; D and trimming were worked out from the DNA. The sample table contains some 290,000 clones; only one count was recorded for 81% of them. Clones ranked in the top ten supply 2.5% to 3% of the sample.

The research as a whole found: The amount of clinical and demographic metadata varied by source and participant and was provided uncurated.

Collaborating institutions collected whole blood in K2EDTA tubes following their own protocols. For TCRbeta analysis, collaborators shipped samples in one of three forms: frozen whole blood, isolated PBMCs, or DNA extracted from either of those sample types. With regard to this clone: The target of this receptor is not known. No per-base quality is available; no much larger clone lies one base away.

The TCR comes from a woman between 55 and 75 years old with active or convalescent COVID-19. The V and J segments used are TRBV19 and TRBJ2-6, and possibly TRBD2, on 6 matching bases. Sequenced sample: peripheral blood. The nucleotides read TGTGCCGTGGGGGGACTTACAGTCTCTGGGGCCAACGTCCTGACTTTC. Translated, this gives CAVGGLTVSGANVLTF. With the rest looked up from the reference TRBV19 and TRBJ2-6 genes rather than sequenced, the full variable domain is DGGITQSPKYLFRKEGQNVTLSCEQNLNHDAMYWYRQDPGQGLRLIYYSQIVNDFQKGDIAEGYSVSREKKESFPLTVTSAQKNPTAFYLCAVGGLTVSGANVLTFGAGSRLTVL.